This T cell receptor beta chain originates from a study of blood T cell repertoires in COVID-19. Study-level background: There were acute and convalescent COVID-19 samples, and they came from the United States, Italy and Spain. PBMCs, B-cell-depleted T cells, or T cells were the source of the cDNA or gDNA that made up the material.

Germline assignment: CDR1 MNHEY and CDR2 SVGEGT. The V end was cut by 4 bases, the J end by 3 bases, with 9 bases between. The CDR3 consists of 13 residues. There are a few counts of this clone. Libraries were prepared by immunoSEQ multiplex PCR; TCRdb keeps only in-frame clonotypes and omits some of them. The table lists approximately 63,000 clones, around 89% of them singletons, with approximately 20% in the top ten. Patients from Seattle were sampled longitudinally, starting during active infection. V usage is TRBV6-2 or TRBV6-3 and J usage is TRBJ1-1, with a tentative D call TRBD1 (6 bases). The sample was peripheral blood. This receptor was obtained from a woman aged 60-75 years with COVID-19, enrolled during active disease. The CDR3 loop is CASSSGAYTEAFF. The CDR3 coding sequence is TGTGCCAGCAGTTCAGGGGCATACACTGAAGCTTTCTTT.